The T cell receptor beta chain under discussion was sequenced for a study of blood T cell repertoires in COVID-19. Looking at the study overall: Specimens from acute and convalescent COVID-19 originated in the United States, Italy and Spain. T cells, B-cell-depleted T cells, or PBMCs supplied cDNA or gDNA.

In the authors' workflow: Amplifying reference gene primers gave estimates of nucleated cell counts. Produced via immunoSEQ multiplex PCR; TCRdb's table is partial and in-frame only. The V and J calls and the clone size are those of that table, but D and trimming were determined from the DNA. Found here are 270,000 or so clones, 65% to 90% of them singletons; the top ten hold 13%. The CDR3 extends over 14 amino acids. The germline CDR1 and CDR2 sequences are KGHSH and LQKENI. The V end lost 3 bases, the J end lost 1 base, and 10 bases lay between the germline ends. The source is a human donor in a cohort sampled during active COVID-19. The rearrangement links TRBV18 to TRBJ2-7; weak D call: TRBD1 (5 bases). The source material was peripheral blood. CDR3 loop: CASSPLDTSYEQYF. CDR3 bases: TGTGCCAGCTCACCTTTGGACACTTCCTACGAGCAGTACTTC.